Below are 13 T cell receptor beta chains sequenced from a single sample in a study of T cell responses to AZD1222 COVID-19 vaccine. The protocol was immunoSEQ multiplex PCR, while the TCRdb copy is restricted to in-frame clones and leaves out a portion. The sample records around 99,000 clones, 70% to 90% being singletons. Sequencing used peripheral blood, obtained 28 days after the second AZD1222 dose. These receptors were taken from an adult who received the AZD1222 COVID-19 vaccine.

V and J are TRBV29-1 and TRBJ2-7; D unresolved. CDR1 and CDR2 from the germline V gene are SQVTM and ANQGSEA. The CDR3 is 11 amino acids. Trimming cost V 4 bases and J 3 bases, with 7 bases left between them. CDR3 in DNA: TGCAGCGTTGGACTGGACTACGAGCAGTACTTC. It codes for CSVGLDYEQYF.

This chain connects TRBV9 to TRBJ2-1, with D perhaps TRBD1 (5 bases). The CDR3 is made up of 19 amino acids. Trimming removed 3 bases from V and 3 bases from J, with 25 bases in between. Germline V gene sequence: CDR1 SGDLS, CDR2 YYNGEE. CDR3 DNA: TGTGCCAGCAGCGAGGCGCCGAAAGTGGGGCTAGTAAACTACAATGAGCAGTTCTTC. Its translation: CASSEAPKVGLVNYNEQFF.

The J gene is TRBJ2-7, the V gene TRBV12-3 or TRBV12-4, with D hard to call. This CDR3 region has 11 residues. The V end was cut by 7 bases, the J end by 7 bases, with 11 bases between. The DNA for the CDR3 is TGTGCCAGCACCGTGGGGTGGGAGCAGTACTTC. Translating it yields CASTVGWEQYF.

The rearrangement links TRBV28 to TRBJ1-4, with D perhaps matching TRBD1 (5 bases). The V end was cut by 5 bases, the J end by 2 bases, with 12 bases between. Germline CDR1 is MDHEN and CDR2 is SYDVKM. The CDR3 extends over 15 amino acids. This CDR3 is CASSNGAGTNEKLFF. The CDR3 coding sequence is TGTGCCAGCAGTAATGGTGCAGGGACTAATGAAAAACTGTTTTTT.

The V call is TRBV7-9, the J call TRBJ1-3; no clear D gene. V was trimmed by 1 base and J by 7 bases, leaving 11 bases between them. Germline CDR1 is SEHNR and CDR2 is FQNEAQ (reference sequence). CDR3 size: 14 residues. CDR3 residues: CASSLEVTWNTIYF. CDR3 sequence (DNA): TGTGCCAGCAGCTTAGAGGTCACCTGGAACACCATATATTTT. The variable domain in full, completed from reference TRBV7-9 and TRBJ1-3, reads DTGVSQNPRHKITKRGQNVTFRCDPISEHNRLYWYRQTLGQGPEFLTYFQNEAQLEKSRLLSDRFSAERPKGSFSTLEIQRTEQGDSAMYLCASSLEVTWNTIYFGEGSWLTVV.

The J gene is TRBJ1-6, the V gene TRBV10-3, with 11 bases fitting TRBD1. The germline CDR1 and CDR2 sequences are ENHRY and SYGVKD. With V trimmed by 6 bases and J by 5 bases, 9 bases remained unmatched. The CDR3 length is 17 residues. CDR3 DNA: TGTGCCATCAGGCCCGGACAGGGGGCTTTTGATAATTCACCCCTCCACTTT. Translation: CAIRPGQGAFDNSPLHF.

The rearrangement joins TRBV7-9 to TRBJ1-5, with TRBD1 matching 7 bases. V trimming: 1 base; J trimming: 7 bases; junction bases outside the gene matches: 13. Germline-derived CDR1 and CDR2 are SEHNR and FQNEAQ (reference sequence). CDR3 length: 17 amino acids. The CDR3 is CASSLVGQSTGLQPQHF. CDR3 in DNA: TGTGCCAGCAGCTTAGTGGGGCAATCGACAGGGTTGCAGCCCCAGCATTTT.

This clone was detected only once. The rearrangement uses TRBV5-1 and TRBJ1-3; the D is unclear. This CDR3 has 14 amino acids. Per germline, CDR1 SGHRS and CDR2 YFSETQ. V was clipped by 3 bases and J by 0 bases, with 7 bases between them. The CDR3 DNA reads as TGCGCCAGCAGCTCATCAATCTCTGGAAACACCATATATTTT. Its protein product is CASSSSISGNTIYF.

The chain employs TRBV6-6 and TRBJ2-7; D possibly corresponds to TRBD1 (6 bases). The CDR3 loop spans 15 amino acids. CDR1 and CDR2 (germline): MNHNY, SVGAGI (reference sequence). Trimming shortened V by 2 bases and J by 4 bases, and 15 bases separated the two germline ends. CDR3 amino acids: CASSYLQGLKYEQYF. Here the CDR3 DNA reads TGTGCCAGCAGTTACCTACAGGGCCTGAAATACGAGCAGTACTTC.

The chain couples TRBV11-2 to TRBJ1-1; D gene unclear. Trimming cost V 5 bases and J 11 bases, with 15 bases left between them. CDR3 length: 12 residues. Germline V gene data show CDR1 as SGHAT and CDR2 as FQNNGV. CDR3 nucleotide sequence: TGTGCCAGCAGCGATACTCGGGTGAGGGCTTTCTTT. Protein product: CASSDTRVRAFF.

The CDR3 DNA reads as TGTGCCAGTATACGGACAGGCCGGAACACCGGGGAGCTGTTTTTT. Protein: CASIRTGRNTGELFF. The V gene is TRBV19, the J gene TRBJ2-2, with TRBD1 matching 7 bases. Germline V gives CDR1 LNHDA, CDR2 SQIVND (reference sequence). Trimming cost V 7 bases and J 1 base; bases outside gene matches: 6. The CDR3 covers 15 residues.

J is TRBJ1-4 and V is TRBV7-8; possibly TRBD1 for D (6 bases). This CDR3 is 15 amino acids long. Germline V gene sequence: CDR1 SGHVS, CDR2 FQNEAQ. Trimming removed 5 bases at V and 5 bases at J, with 15 bases between. CDR3 residues: CASSARGAGNEKLFF. The CDR3, as DNA: TGTGCCAGCAGCGCTAGGGGGGCAGGGAATGAAAAACTGTTTTTT.

The chain carries TRBV2 and TRBJ2-7; 8 bases fit TRBD1. Germline CDR1 is SNHLY and CDR2 is FYNNEI. V lost 5 bases, J lost 2 bases, and 11 bases stayed unmatched. The CDR3 sequence is 16 residues long. The CDR3 loop is CASSLSGTGFTYEQYF. CDR3 DNA: TGTGCCAGCAGTCTCTCCGGGACAGGTTTCACCTACGAGCAGTACTTC.